Below, 27 T cell receptor beta chains from the same sample are listed, as sequenced in a study of T cells in Graves' hyperthyroidism and ophthalmopathy. The CDR3 regions of TCR beta were amplified from RNA transcripts. In the first-round RT-PCR of the TCR CDR3, the HTBI primer set was used. A single record per CDR3 protein comes from TCRdb applying MiXCR to the multiplex PCR reads. The sample records fewer than 900,000 distinct CDR3 sequences, about 15% being singletons. The sequencing input was blood. Receptors originate from a man between 18 and 35 years old with Graves' hyperthyroidism.

The rearrangement uses TRBV28 and TRBJ2-5; 9 positions agree with TRBD1. The length of the CDR3 is 13 residues. Germline assignment: CDR1 MDHEN and CDR2 SYDVKM. Germline trimming cut 5 bases from V and 5 bases from J; bases unmatched to any gene: 3. CDR3: CASSRDRDETQYF. CDR3 coding DNA: TGTGCCAGCAGTCGGGACAGGGACGAGACCCAGTACTTC.

The gene calls are TRBV19 and TRBJ1-5; perhaps TRBD1 as D (5 bases). The CDR3 consists of 14 residues. Per the germline V gene, CDR1 is LNHDA and CDR2 is SQIVND (reference sequence). Deletions cut 5 bases from V and 3 bases from J, with 11 bases between. CDR3 nucleotide sequence: TGTGCCAGTAGTCAGGGCAGACTCAATCAGCCCCAGCATTTT. Its translation is CASSQGRLNQPQHF. Drawing the rest from reference TRBV19 and TRBJ1-5, the complete variable domain is DGGITQSPKYLFRKEGQNVTLSCEQNLNHDAMYWYRQDPGQGLRLIYYSQIVNDFQKGDIAEGYSVSREKKESFPLTVTSAQKNPTAFYLCASSQGRLNQPQHFGDGTRLSIL.

The V call is TRBV28, the J call TRBJ2-1, with 8 bases aligning to TRBD1. CDR3 length equals 13 residues. V lost 6 bases and J lost 9; bases outside the gene matches: 7. CDR1 MDHEN and CDR2 SYDVKM come from the germline V gene. CDR3 protein: CASSSGQGGEQFF. The CDR3 DNA is TGTGCCAGCAGCTCCGGACAGGGCGGTGAGCAGTTCTTC.

In regard to this clonotype: This may arise from a read error, as a much more abundant clone is one base away. The chain links TRBV11-2 to TRBJ2-7; 8 bases are a match to TRBD2. Germline CDR1 and CDR2: SGHAT and FQNNGV. This CDR3 contains 16 residues. Germline trimming cut 4 bases from V and 6 bases from J; bases unmatched to any gene: 14. CDR3 in amino acids: CASSSPSGGAYSEQYF. CDR3 nucleotide sequence: TGTGCCAGCAGCTCCCCTTCGGGGGGGGCGTACAGCGAGCAGTACTTC.

V and J are TRBV5-8 and TRBJ2-2, with a weak D call TRBD1 (6 bases). Trimming left V 4 bases short and J 1 base short, with 8 bases between. This CDR3 is 14 amino acids long. Germline loops: CDR1 SGHTS, CDR2 YDEGEE. The CDR3 loop reads CASSKTGNTGELFF. DNA of the CDR3: TGTGCCAGCAGCAAGACAGGGAACACCGGGGAGCTGTTTTTT.

The chain has TRBV3-1 and TRBJ2-1; the D is unclear. The CDR3 is made up of 14 amino acids. Germline V lookup: CDR1 LGHDT, CDR2 YNNKEL (reference sequence). V was shortened by 0 bases and J by 3 bases, with 6 bases between the two germline ends. The CDR3 nucleotides are TGTGCCAGCAGCCAAGATCGGCACTACAATGAGCAGTTCTTC. This gives the protein CASSQDRHYNEQFF.

This clonotype was observed a handful of times. The chain employs TRBV6-1 and TRBJ1-5; possible D gene TRBD1, 5 bases. V was clipped by 3 bases and J by 3 bases, with 15 bases between them. Germline-derived CDR1 and CDR2 are MNHNS and SASEGT. The CDR3 consists of 16 residues. The CDR3 DNA is TGTGCCAGCAGTGAGGTGGGAGGGGCTATCAATCAGCCCCAGCATTTT. Its protein product is CASSEVGGAINQPQHF.

This clonotype was seen repeatedly, ten times or more. V is TRBV2 and J is TRBJ2-1; no firm D call. CDR3 length: 17 residues. V lost 6 bases to trimming and J lost 1 base, with 19 bases between them. From germline, CDR1 is SNHLY and CDR2 FYNNEI. This chain's CDR3 is CASRYNIKSVSYNEQFF. CDR3 DNA: TGTGCCAGCAGGTATAATATTAAGAGCGTTTCCTACAATGAGCAGTTCTTC.

This clonotype was detected many times. The rearrangement links TRBV2 to TRBJ1-5; TRBD1 agrees at 7 bases. This CDR3 is built from 18 residues. Germline V gives CDR1 SNHLY, CDR2 FYNNEI. Trimming cost V 2 bases and J 0 bases; bases outside gene matches: 10. CDR3 protein: CASSERGPGRVSNQPQHF. DNA for the CDR3: TGTGCCAGCAGTGAAAGGGGGCCAGGGCGGGTTAGCAATCAGCCCCAGCATTTT.

This clonotype occurred a few times. The CDR3 is CSVERGRQGANTGELFF. The CDR3 nucleotides are TGCAGCGTTGAAAGGGGAAGACAGGGGGCGAACACCGGGGAGCTGTTTTTT. V is TRBV29-1 and J is TRBJ2-2; TRBD1 aligns across 9 bases. Trimming at V came to 2 bases and at J to 0 bases, leaving 7 bases not matched to a gene. This CDR3 has 17 amino acids. Per the germline V gene, CDR1 is SQVTM and CDR2 is ANQGSEA.

The CDR3 loop is CASSQNLPGNTDTQYF. The CDR3 nucleotides read TGTGCCAGCAGCCAGAATCTACCGGGAAACACAGATACGCAGTATTTT. The rearrangement uses TRBV7-2 and TRBJ2-3; TRBD2 is a possible D gene (5 bases). Germline CDR1 is SGHTA and CDR2 is FQGNSA. V was pared by 5 bases and J by 2 bases, with 17 bases between. CDR3 length equals 16 residues. The full variable domain, completed using reference TRBV7-2 and TRBJ2-3, is GAGVSQSPSNKVTEKGKDVELRCDPISGHTALYWYRQSLGQGLEFLIYFQGNSAPDKSGLPSDRFSAERTGGSVSTLTIQRTQQEDSAVYLCASSQNLPGNTDTQYFGPGTRLTVL.

The chain has TRBV2 and TRBJ1-4; 7 bases line up with TRBD1. The CDR3 is 15 residues long. The J segment lost 4 bases and the V segment lost 7 bases, leaving 9 bases of the junction unmatched. Per the germline V gene, CDR1 is SNHLY and CDR2 is FYNNEI. CDR3 in amino acids: CASKLPGGGNEKLFF. The CDR3 DNA sequence: TGTGCCAGCAAATTACCAGGGGGAGGTAATGAAAAACTGTTTTTT.

The chain carries TRBV2 and TRBJ1-1; 7 positions agree with TRBD1. Germline V gene sequence: CDR1 SNHLY, CDR2 FYNNEI. The CDR3 runs 12 residues. CDR3 residues: CTGGQLNTEAFF. The CDR3, as DNA: TGTACCGGGGGACAGCTGAACACTGAAGCTTTCTTT. The whole variable domain, filled in from reference TRBV2 and TRBJ1-1, reads EPEVTQTPSHQVTQMGQEVILRCVPISNHLYFYWYRQILGQKVEFLVSFYNNEISEKSEIFDDQFSVERPDGSNFTLKIRSTKLEDSAMYFCTGGQLNTEAFFGQGTRLTVV.

This clonotype appeared many times. This chain connects TRBV28 to TRBJ2-7, with 7 bases aligning to TRBD2. Trimming removed 6 bases from V and 3 bases from J; junction bases left unmatched: 11. The germline gives CDR1 MDHEN, CDR2 SYDVKM. This CDR3 comprises 15 residues. In nucleotides, the CDR3 is TGTGCCAGCAGAGAGGCCCCCGGGGGGTACTACGAGCAGTACTTC. Amino acids: CASREAPGGYYEQYF.

There are many counts of this clonotype. The chain recombines TRBV29-1 with TRBJ1-1; D perhaps matches TRBD1 (6 bases). The CDR3 contains 13 residues. The germline V gene has CDR1 SQVTM and CDR2 ANQGSEA. Trimming cost V 4 bases and J 3 bases, with 12 bases left between them. Written as DNA, the CDR3 is TGCAGCGTTGGGGACATTTACGACACTGAAGCTTTCTTT. Protein: CSVGDIYDTEAFF.

The rearrangement uses TRBV19 and TRBJ1-1, with D uncertain. The CDR3 is 12 amino acids. The V gene lost 5 bases and the J gene lost 5 bases, with 9 bases spanning the gap. Germline V gene data show CDR1 as LNHDA and CDR2 as SQIVND (reference sequence). CDR3 sequence: CASSRRSTEAFF. CDR3 nucleotide sequence: TGTGCCAGTAGTCGGCGGAGTACTGAAGCTTTCTTT.

This clonotype occurred many times. V gene TRBV2 combines with J gene TRBJ2-7; 8 positions agree with TRBD1. Germline trimming cut 1 base from V and 3 bases from J; bases unmatched to any gene: 2. In germline, CDR1 is SNHLY, CDR2 FYNNEI. The CDR3 consists of 14 residues. Here the CDR3 DNA reads TGTGCCAGCAGTGAAGGGACAGGGATCTACGAGCAGTACTTC. It is translated as CASSEGTGIYEQYF.

This rearrangement joins TRBV5-1 to TRBJ1-1; D uncertain. The CDR3 covers 14 residues. Trimming stripped 2 bases from V and 2 bases from J, with 10 bases between. Per the germline V gene, CDR1 is SGHRS and CDR2 is YFSETQ. CDR3 DNA: TGCGCCAGCAGCTTACCGGAACCCAACACTGAAGCTTTCTTT. It is translated as CASSLPEPNTEAFF.

V usage is TRBV11-3 and J usage is TRBJ2-3; D gene unclear. The V end lost 0 bases, the J end lost 5 bases, and 6 bases lay between the germline ends. Per the germline V gene, CDR1 is SGHNT and CDR2 is YENEEA. The CDR3 is 13 residues long. DNA of the CDR3: TGTGCCAGCAGCTTAGAGGCTGTAGATACGCAGTATTTT. As protein: CASSLEAVDTQYF. The full variable domain, completed using reference TRBV11-3 and TRBJ2-3, is EAGVVQSPRYKIIEKKQPVAFWCNPISGHNTLYWYLQNLGQGPELLIRYENEEAVDDSQLPKDRFSAERLKGVDSTLKIQPAELGDSAVYLCASSLEAVDTQYFGPGTRLTVL.

This clonotype was recorded at least ten times. The chain has TRBV7-9 and TRBJ2-5; D might be TRBD2 (6 bases). Per the germline V gene, CDR1 is SEHNR and CDR2 is FQNEAQ (reference sequence). The V and J ends lost 4 bases and 0 bases respectively, with 9 bases between them. There are 14 residues in the CDR3. Here the CDR3 reads CASSSSGYQETQYF. The CDR3 DNA reads as TGTGCCAGCAGCTCCAGCGGGTACCAAGAGACCCAGTACTTC.

Note on this clonotype: A clone one base away is much larger, so this may be a read error. The chain couples TRBV6-2 or TRBV6-3 to TRBJ1-5; D gene unclear. This CDR3 comprises 14 residues. Germline V gene sequence: CDR1 MNHEY, CDR2 SVGEGT. V dropped 4 bases and J dropped 3 bases, with 10 bases sitting between them. Here the CDR3 reads CASSSRSPNQPQHF. The CDR3 coding sequence is TGTGCCAGCAGTTCCCGGAGCCCCAATCAGCCCCAGCATTTT.

In this sample, this clonotype turned up once. The chain joins TRBV7-2 to TRBJ1-5, with D uncertain. V was trimmed by 2 bases and J by 6 bases, leaving 11 bases between them. Germline-derived CDR1 and CDR2 are SGHTA and FQGNSA. This CDR3 spans 14 amino acids. This CDR3 is CASSLKGGGQPQHF. CDR3 DNA sequence: TGTGCCAGCAGCTTAAAGGGCGGAGGTCAGCCCCAGCATTTT.

In its sample, this clonotype was seen a few times. The V and J genes are TRBV4-2 and TRBJ2-2, with D maybe TRBD2 (6 bases). CDR1 LGHNA and CDR2 YNFKEQ come from the germline V gene. V was clipped by 1 base and J by 5 bases, with 8 bases between them. This CDR3 has 14 amino acids. CDR3 sequence (DNA): TGTGCCAGCAGCCAAGTGGGAGGAACCGGGGAGCTGTTTTTT. This gives the protein CASSQVGGTGELFF.

The chain recombines TRBV3-1 with TRBJ1-2; no clear D. The CDR3 covers 15 residues. V shed 0 bases and J shed 2 bases, with 10 bases lying between them. Looked up from germline, CDR1 is LGHDT and CDR2 is YNNKEL (reference sequence). This chain's CDR3 is CASSQEVLGNYGYTF. CDR3 in DNA: TGTGCCAGCAGCCAAGAGGTGCTGGGAAACTATGGCTACACCTTC. Based on the CDR3 plus reference TRBV3-1 and TRBJ1-2, the full variable domain is DTAVSQTPKYLVTQMGNDKSIKCEQNLGHDTMYWYKQDSKKFLKIMFSYNNKELIINETVPNRFSPKSPDKAHLNLHINSLELGDSAVYFCASSQEVLGNYGYTFGSGTRLTVV.

The chain is built from TRBV27 and TRBJ1-1; D is undetermined. Trimming cost V 8 bases and J 0 bases, with 7 bases left between them. The CDR3 is 12 amino acids. The germline V gene encodes CDR1 MNHEY and CDR2 SMNVEV (reference sequence). The CDR3 spells CASAGLNTEAFF. CDR3 DNA sequence: TGTGCCAGCGCGGGGTTGAACACTGAAGCTTTCTTT.

This clonotype was counted a few times. This chain connects TRBV6-1 to TRBJ2-3; D call uncertain. The V end lost 4 bases, the J end lost 8 bases, and 13 bases lay between the germline ends. Germline lookup yields CDR1 MNHNS and CDR2 SASEGT. This CDR3 has 13 residues. The CDR3 spells CASSAFQAGTQYF. CDR3 nucleotide sequence: TGTGCCAGCAGTGCTTTCCAGGCTGGTACGCAGTATTTT.

The table lists this clonotype with many counts. The CDR3 is CASSDGGGAGSPLHF. CDR3 nucleotides: TGTGCCAGCAGTGACGGAGGGGGCGCGGGGTCACCCCTCCACTTT. The chain joins TRBV2 to TRBJ1-6; the match to TRBD1 covers 7 bases. This CDR3 has 15 residues. Germline V CDR1 and CDR2: SNHLY, FYNNEI. V lost 3 bases, J lost 10 bases, and 9 bases stayed unmatched.